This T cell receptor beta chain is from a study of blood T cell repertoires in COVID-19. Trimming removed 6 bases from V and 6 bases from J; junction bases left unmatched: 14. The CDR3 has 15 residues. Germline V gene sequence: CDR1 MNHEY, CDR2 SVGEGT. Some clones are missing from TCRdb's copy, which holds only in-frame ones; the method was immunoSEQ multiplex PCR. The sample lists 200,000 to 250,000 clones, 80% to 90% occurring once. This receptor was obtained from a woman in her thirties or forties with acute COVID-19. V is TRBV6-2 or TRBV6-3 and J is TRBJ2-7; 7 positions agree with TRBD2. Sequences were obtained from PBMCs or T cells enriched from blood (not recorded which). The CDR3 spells CASSRSIRTGGEQYF. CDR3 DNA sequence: TGTGCCAGCAGCCGATCAATTCGGACGGGGGGCGAGCAGTACTTC.